This entry lists 20 T cell receptor beta chains sequenced from one sample in a study of blood T cell repertoires in COVID-19. The data were produced by immunoSEQ multiplex PCR, yet TCRdb's version contains in-frame clones alone and is incomplete. The sample lists fewer than 140,000 clones, about 79% occurring once. Material: peripheral blood. Every receptor here comes from an elderly man with COVID-19, enrolled during active disease.

The table lists this clone with a count of one. V is TRBV7-9 and J is TRBJ1-2; possibly TRBD1 for D (6 bases). Looked up from germline, CDR1 is SEHNR and CDR2 is FQNEAQ (reference sequence). V shed 0 bases and J shed 4 bases, with 12 bases lying between them. The CDR3 runs 15 residues. The CDR3 coding sequence is TGTGCCAGCAGCTTAGCAGGGGGACAACGCTATGGCTACACCTTC. It translates to CASSLAGGQRYGYTF.

This clone was detected a few times. The chain has TRBV2 and TRBJ2-1; weak D call: TRBD1 (7 bases). V lost 5 bases and J 3 bases, leaving 17 bases between the germline ends. This CDR3 comprises 16 residues. Germline V gene sequence: CDR1 SNHLY, CDR2 FYNNEI. The CDR3 loop is CASSSGGLGVYNEQFF. The CDR3 coding sequence is TGTGCCAGCAGTTCAGGGGGACTGGGGGTCTACAATGAGCAGTTCTTC. Full variable domain (rest looked up from reference TRBV2 and TRBJ2-1): EPEVTQTPSHQVTQMGQEVILRCVPISNHLYFYWYRQILGQKVEFLVSFYNNEISEKSEIFDDQFSVERPDGSNFTLKIRSTKLEDSAMYFCASSSGGLGVYNEQFFGPGTRLTVL.

The chain is built from TRBV11-2 and TRBJ1-6; 7 nucleotides align to TRBD1. The CDR3 totals 14 residues. The germline V gene encodes CDR1 SGHAT and CDR2 FQNNGV. V dropped 1 base and J dropped 8; count of bases not matched to a gene: 2. In DNA, the CDR3 is TGTGCCAGCAGCTTAGCGCAGGGGGATTCACCCCTCCACTTT. This translates into CASSLAQGDSPLHF. Complete variable domain (other parts from reference TRBV11-2 and TRBJ1-6): EAGVAQSPRYKIIEKRQSVAFWCNPISGHATLYWYQQILGQGPKLLIQFQNNGVVDDSQLPKDRFSAERLKGVDSTLKIQPAKLEDSAVYLCASSLAQGDSPLHFGNGTRLTVT.

The rearrangement links TRBV6-1 to TRBJ1-2; TRBD1 aligns across 7 bases. Germline loops: CDR1 MNHNS, CDR2 SASEGT. The CDR3 extends over 14 amino acids. V was clipped by 3 bases and J by 8 bases; unmatched bases: 9. The CDR3 region is CASSEVTGNQGYTF. In DNA, the CDR3 is TGTGCCAGCAGTGAGGTGACAGGGAATCAGGGCTACACCTTC.

This clone occurred a few times. This chain connects TRBV9 to TRBJ1-2; TRBD1 might be the D (5 bases). This CDR3 region has 15 residues. CDR1 and CDR2 (germline): SGDLS, YYNGEE. V lost 0 bases, J lost 1 base, and 10 bases lay in between. In nucleotides, the CDR3 is TGTGCCAGCAGCGTAGCTGAAGGGGTTAACTATGGCTACACCTTC. The encoded protein is CASSVAEGVNYGYTF.

In regard to this clone: At the DNA level, this CDR3 is encoded by other sequences in the same sample as well. This chain connects TRBV9 to TRBJ2-3; 9 positions agree with TRBD1. CDR1 SGDLS and CDR2 YYNGEE come from the germline V gene. The CDR3 has 15 amino acids. V lost 3 bases and J lost 4; bases outside the gene matches: 6. DNA of the CDR3: TGTGCCAGCAGCGCAATACAGGGGGCGGCAGATACGCAGTATTTT. It translates to CASSAIQGAADTQYF.

The chain combines TRBV15 with TRBJ2-3, with D perhaps TRBD1 (5 bases). This CDR3 has 14 residues. V shed 0 bases and J shed 1 base, with 5 bases lying between them. Germline CDR1 is LNHNV and CDR2 is YYDKDF (reference sequence). CDR3 loop: CATSRDRGTDTQYF. CDR3 DNA: TGTGCCACCAGCAGAGACAGGGGCACAGATACGCAGTATTTT.

The chain links TRBV13 to TRBJ2-5; no clear D. Trimming shortened V by 2 bases and J by 5 bases, and 6 bases separated the two germline ends. This CDR3 has 12 amino acids. Germline V gives CDR1 PRHDT, CDR2 FYEKMQ (reference sequence). The CDR3 protein is CASSLSRETQYF. CDR3 nucleotide sequence: TGTGCCAGCAGCTTAAGTCGGGAGACCCAGTACTTC.

CDR3 bases: TGTGCCAGCTCACAGGGGCAGACAGATACGCAGTATTTT. Translated: CASSQGQTDTQYF. The J gene is TRBJ2-3, the V gene TRBV18; possibly TRBD1 for D (5 bases). CDR3 length: 13 residues. Germline assignment: CDR1 KGHSH and CDR2 LQKENI. The ends were cut back, 4 bases at V and 3 bases at J, with 8 bases in the middle.

The chain couples TRBV11-2 to TRBJ2-3; 10 bases are shared with TRBD1. The ends lost 5 bases at V and 8 bases at J; junction bases unmatched: 4. The CDR3 contains 13 residues. Germline CDR1 and CDR2: SGHAT and FQNNGV. CDR3 sequence: CASSPGQGFTQYF. Written as DNA, the CDR3 is TGTGCCAGCAGCCCGGGACAGGGGTTTACGCAGTATTTT.

V gene TRBV7-9 combines with J gene TRBJ2-5; TRBD1 matches 7 bases. There are 15 residues in the CDR3. The V and J ends lost 5 bases and 2 bases, in that order; junction bases with no gene match: 8. Germline CDR1 and CDR2: SEHNR and FQNEAQ (reference sequence). The CDR3 sequence is CASSTFGQDQETQYF. In DNA form, the CDR3 reads TGTGCCAGCAGCACGTTCGGACAGGATCAAGAGACCCAGTACTTC.

The chain recombines TRBV6-5 with TRBJ1-2; a weak D match, TRBD1 (6 bases). Germline V gives CDR1 MNHEY, CDR2 SVGAGI. The length of the CDR3 is 13 residues. Trimming left V 8 bases short and J 8 bases short, with 18 bases between. The CDR3 loop reads CASGLGGAQGYTF. DNA of the CDR3: TGTGCCAGCGGCCTTGGGGGGGCACAGGGCTACACCTTC.

The chain employs TRBV29-1 and TRBJ1-2; 7 bases align to TRBD1. V lost 4 bases, J lost 3 bases, and 5 bases stayed unmatched. The CDR3 spans 13 residues. Germline CDR1 SQVTM, CDR2 ANQGSEA. The CDR3 protein is CSVGRGRDYGYTF. The CDR3 DNA is TGCAGCGTTGGAAGGGGGCGCGACTATGGCTACACCTTC.

CDR3 bases: TGTGCCAGCAGCTTGGGGGGCGGACAGGCTAACTATGGCTACACCTTC. Its protein is CASSLGGGQANYGYTF. The V and J genes are TRBV7-9 and TRBJ1-2, with 7 positions matching TRBD1. Germline CDR1 reads SEHNR; CDR2 reads FQNEAQ (reference sequence). V shed 3 bases, J shed 0 bases, and the junction held 7 bases outside the gene matches. This CDR3 contains 16 residues.

This chain uses TRBV19 with TRBJ1-1; TRBD1 matches 8 bases. This CDR3 spans 14 amino acids. Germline trimming cut 6 bases from V and 9 bases from J; bases unmatched to any gene: 12. The germline V gene encodes CDR1 LNHDA and CDR2 SQIVND (reference sequence). This chain's CDR3 is CASRDDPGQEKAFF. In nucleotides, the CDR3 is TGTGCCAGTAGGGACGATCCGGGACAGGAGAAAGCTTTCTTT.

This clone was seen a few times. The chain's CDR3 is CASSFRTGFYEQYF. Here the CDR3 DNA reads TGTGCCAGCAGCTTTAGGACAGGGTTCTACGAGCAGTACTTC. The gene calls are TRBV5-5 and TRBJ2-7, with 8 bases lining up with TRBD1. Looked up from germline, CDR1 is SGHKS and CDR2 is YYEKEE (reference sequence). Unmatched junction bases numbered 4, after V lost 2 bases and J lost 3 bases. This CDR3 contains 14 residues.

This sequence joins TRBV6-5 and TRBJ1-3; D is undetermined. The CDR3 length is 15 residues. The V gene lost 6 bases and the J gene lost 1 base, with 13 bases spanning the gap. Germline V gives CDR1 MNHEY, CDR2 SVGAGI. CDR3 DNA sequence: TGTGCCAGCAGATTTAATCGGGGTTCTGGAAACACCATATATTTT. Amino acids: CASRFNRGSGNTIYF.

The chain has TRBV4-1 and TRBJ2-1; 14 positions match TRBD2. Looked up from germline, CDR1 is MGHRA and CDR2 is YSYEKL. The V gene end was trimmed by 8 bases and the J gene end by 7 bases; junction bases not matched to a gene: 10. The CDR3 is 16 amino acids. CDR3 amino acids: CASGTSGSAAWNEQFF. The CDR3, as DNA: TGCGCCAGCGGGACTAGCGGGAGTGCAGCGTGGAATGAGCAGTTCTTC.

The rearrangement joins TRBV19 to TRBJ2-6; TRBD1 might be the D (5 bases). The CDR3 runs 17 residues. Germline CDR1 is LNHDA and CDR2 is SQIVND (reference sequence). Trimming shortened V by 5 bases and J by 0 bases, and 14 bases separated the two germline ends. The CDR3 region is CASSDQGSRSGANVLTF. In DNA, the CDR3 is TGTGCCAGTAGTGACCAGGGTTCCCGCTCTGGGGCCAACGTCCTGACTTTC.

This rearrangement joins TRBV19 to TRBJ2-5, with 10 bases aligning to TRBD1. Germline lookup yields CDR1 LNHDA and CDR2 SQIVND (reference sequence). V lost 3 bases and J lost 5; bases outside the gene matches: 9. The CDR3 extends over 16 amino acids. The CDR3 spells CASSILSGTGEETQYF. CDR3 DNA: TGTGCCAGTAGTATCCTTTCCGGGACAGGGGAGGAGACCCAGTACTTC.